This TCR beta chain stems from a study of CD8+ T cells in alopecia areata. As the sequencing template, cDNA was produced by extracting RNA and reverse transcribing it. The protocol was immunoSEQ multiplex PCR, while the TCRdb copy is restricted to in-frame clones and leaves out a portion. The data show 140,000 to 150,000 clones, roughly three fifths seen once. This clone was detected once. CD4+ and CD8+ T cells were sorted from PBMCs stained for CD3, CD4 and CD8. The receptor's source is a human donor with alopecia areata. The sample here was CD4+ T cells sorted from blood, taken at week 0.

CDR3 bases: TGTGCCAGCAGCCAAGATTTAAGGTATACGCAGTATTTT. This codes for CASSQDLRYTQYF. This rearrangement joins TRBV4-2 to TRBJ2-3, with D uncertain. V lost 0 bases and J 7 bases, leaving 8 bases between the germline ends. CDR1 is LGHNA and CDR2 is YNFKEQ in the germline V gene. This CDR3 has 13 amino acids.